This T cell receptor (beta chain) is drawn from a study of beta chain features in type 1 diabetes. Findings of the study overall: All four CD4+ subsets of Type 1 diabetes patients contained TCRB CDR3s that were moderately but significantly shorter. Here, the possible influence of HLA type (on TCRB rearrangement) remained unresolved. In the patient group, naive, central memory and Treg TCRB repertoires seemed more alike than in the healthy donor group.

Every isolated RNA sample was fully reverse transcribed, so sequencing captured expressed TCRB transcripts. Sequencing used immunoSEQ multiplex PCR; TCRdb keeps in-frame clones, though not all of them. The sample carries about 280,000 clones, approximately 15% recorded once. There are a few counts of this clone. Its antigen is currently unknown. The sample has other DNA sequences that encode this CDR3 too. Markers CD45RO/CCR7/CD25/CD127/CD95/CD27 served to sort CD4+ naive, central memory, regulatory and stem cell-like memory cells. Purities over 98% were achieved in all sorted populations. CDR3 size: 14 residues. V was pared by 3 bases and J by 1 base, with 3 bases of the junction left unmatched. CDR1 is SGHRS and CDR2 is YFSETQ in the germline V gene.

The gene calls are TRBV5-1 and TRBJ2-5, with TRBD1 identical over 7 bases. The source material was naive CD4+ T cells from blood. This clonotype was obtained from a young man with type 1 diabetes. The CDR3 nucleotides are TGCGCCAGCAGCTCAGGACAGGCCCAAGAGACCCAGTACTTC. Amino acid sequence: CASSSGQAQETQYF.